What follows describes a single TCR beta chain. This receptor's antigen is unknown. Base qualities are missing; no much larger clone stands one base away. This specimen belongs to a study of T cell repertoires in cytomegalovirus infection (dated by TCRdb to between 2019 and 2020). About the full investigation: Recently identified HLA-C-restricted CMV epitopes, whose presentation resists viral immunomodulation, were targeted by peptide stimulations together with well-studied HLA-B-restricted epitopes. The HLA type of each donor mattered for the analysis, because public TCR beta signatures pointed to carriage of CMV infection along with the matching HLA type.

V and J lose 5 bases and 2 bases, and a span of 19 bases separates them. Its CDR3 holds 18 amino acids, cysteine through phenylalanine. CDR3 DNA is the only sequence kept; it has 54 bases, read in frame from the first base. The CDR1 and CDR2 encoded by the germline V gene are SGHVS and FQNEAQ. The instrument given in TCRdb is Illumina HiSeq 1500. The public reads were reprocessed in TCRdb via fastp at Q25 and MiXCR, keeping in-frame beta chains. Every distinct CDR3 protein forms one entry, paired with its most common genes and DNA. The sample table lists nearly 700,000 distinct CDR3 sequences, approximately 33% of them with a count of one. 15% to 20% of the sample belongs to the ten largest clones. The treatment or condition tag for this specimen amounts to: in vitro stimulation with specific CMV peptide epitopes to enrich CMV-specific T cells. Study-wide findings and limitations: The ex vivo response was dominated by HLA-C-restricted CMV-specific TCR beta clonotypes, which also provided the single most frequent clonotype in two of eight donors. In both this cohort and an independent cohort of a few hundred donors, the cumulative frequency of public TCR beta family members distinguished carriers of CMV infection plus the relevant HLA type.

The TCR originated in a human donor in good health (CMV status not recorded). Some clones in this sample may be carry-over from other donors' samples. The sequence is built from TRBV7-8 and TRBJ2-6; TRBD1 might be the D gene, on 5 matching bases. The specimen comprised cultured PBMCs, sampled from culture after CMV antigen stimulation. The DNA sequence is given as TGTGCCAGCAGCCCAAGGCGGCAGGGCGCTGCTGGGGCCAACGTCCTGACTTTC. It specifies CASSPRRQGAAGANVLTF.